This is a list of T cell receptor beta chains from one sample in a study of blood T cell repertoires in COVID-19. Assay: immunoSEQ multiplex PCR; the TCRdb copy retains only in-frame clones and omits some. The table records 60,000 to 70,000 clones, 70% to 90% of them present only once. Sample: peripheral blood. All receptors derive from a woman aged 55-70 years with acute or convalescent COVID-19. CDR3s include the opening cysteine and the closing phenylalanine or tryptophan. Each record gives: D gene, clone size, J gene, V gene, CDR3 DNA, CDR3 protein. A D gene is named only where the DNA matches it firmly. The size entry is marked missing in some rows and otherwise reads once, few, many or a size class.

>TRBD1|-|TRBJ1-2|TRBV14
TGTGCCAGCAGCCAAGCCCTTTACAGGGGACGCAAACTTCACTATGGCTACACCTTC
CASSQALYRGRKLHYGYTF
>TRBD1|once|TRBJ1-2|TRBV7-9
TGTGCCAGCAGCATATCAGGGACAGCTAACTATGGCTACACCTTC
CASSISGTANYGYTF
>TRBD1|few|TRBJ1-2|TRBV20-1
TGCAGTGCTAGTAGCCGGGACAGGGGGCGCGGGAACTATGGCTACACCTTC
CSASSRDRGRGNYGYTF
>-|-|TRBJ1-5|TRBV19
TGTGCCAGTAGTATTTATCGGGTCGGCAATCAGCCCCAGCATTTT
CASSIYRVGNQPQHF
>-|-|TRBJ1-3|TRBV18
TGTGCCAGCTCACCCCTCGGGGGGCTCGGAAACACCATATATTTT
CASSPLGGLGNTIYF
>-|once|TRBJ1-5|TRBV6-5
TGTGCCAGCAGTTTGGGGCCATTAAGCAATCAGCCCCAGCATTTT
CASSLGPLSNQPQHF
>-|-|TRBJ2-1|TRBV5-1
TGCGCCAGCAGCTTACAGAGCTCCTACAATGAGCAGTTCTTC
CASSLQSSYNEQFF
>TRBD2|-|TRBJ2-3|TRBV5-6
TGTGCCAGCAGCTTGTTTAGCGGGACGGCAGGTACGCAGTATTTT
CASSLFSGTAGTQYF
>TRBD1|-|TRBJ2-1|TRBV5-1
TGCGCCAGCAGCAATACCGGGACAGGGAGTAGCAATGAGCAGTTCTTC
CASSNTGTGSSNEQFF
>TRBD2|-|TRBJ2-3|TRBV9
TGTGCCAGCAGCGTAGACCCCTTACTAGCGGGTAGCACAGATACGCAGTATTTT
CASSVDPLLAGSTDTQYF
>-|-|TRBJ1-2|TRBV20-1
TGCAGTGCTAGAGGACAGCCTGGCTACACCTTC
CSARGQPGYTF
>-|-|TRBJ1-5|TRBV2
TGTGCCAGCAGCCCCGACAGTCCGTTGCAGCCCCAGCATTTT
CASSPDSPLQPQHF
>TRBD1|medium-sized|TRBJ1-1|TRBV7-2
TGTGCCAGCAGCTCGACAGGGGTGAACACTGAAGCTTTCTTT
CASSSTGVNTEAFF
>-|few|TRBJ1-2|TRBV6-2/TRBV6-3
TGTGCCAGCAGCCAACGGGGGGGCCCTGTCCATGGCTACACCTTC
CASSQRGGPVHGYTF
>-|-|TRBJ1-2|TRBV5-4
TGTGCCAGCAGCTTGTCGCCCATTCCAGACTATGGCTACACCTTC
CASSLSPIPDYGYTF